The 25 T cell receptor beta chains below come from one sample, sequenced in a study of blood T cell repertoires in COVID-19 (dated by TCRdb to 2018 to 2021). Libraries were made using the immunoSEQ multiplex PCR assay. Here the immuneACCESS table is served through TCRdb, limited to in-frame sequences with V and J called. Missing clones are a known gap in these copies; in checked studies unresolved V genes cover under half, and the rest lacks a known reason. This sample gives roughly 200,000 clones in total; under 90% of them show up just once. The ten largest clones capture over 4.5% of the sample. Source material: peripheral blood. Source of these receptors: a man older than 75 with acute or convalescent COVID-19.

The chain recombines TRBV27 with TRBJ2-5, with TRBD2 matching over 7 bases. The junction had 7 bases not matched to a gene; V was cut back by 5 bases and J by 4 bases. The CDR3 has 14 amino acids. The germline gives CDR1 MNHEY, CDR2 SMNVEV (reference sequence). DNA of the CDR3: TGTGCCAGCAGTCGGGTGGGGGGGGGAGAGACCCAGTACTTC. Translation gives CASSRVGGGETQYF.

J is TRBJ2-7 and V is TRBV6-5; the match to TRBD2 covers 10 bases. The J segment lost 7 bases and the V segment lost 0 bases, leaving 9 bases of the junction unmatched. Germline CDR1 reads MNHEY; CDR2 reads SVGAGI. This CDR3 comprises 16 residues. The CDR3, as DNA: TGTGCCAGCAGTTACTCGAGCGGGAGGGGGTATCAGGAGCAGTACTTC. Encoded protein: CASSYSSGRGYQEQYF.

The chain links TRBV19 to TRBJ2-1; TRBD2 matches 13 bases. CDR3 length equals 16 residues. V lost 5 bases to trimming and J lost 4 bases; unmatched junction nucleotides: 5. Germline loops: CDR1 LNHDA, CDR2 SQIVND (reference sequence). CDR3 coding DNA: TGTGCCAGTAGTTTCTGGACTAGCGGGAGTTACAATGAGCAGTTCTTC. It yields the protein CASSFWTSGSYNEQFF.

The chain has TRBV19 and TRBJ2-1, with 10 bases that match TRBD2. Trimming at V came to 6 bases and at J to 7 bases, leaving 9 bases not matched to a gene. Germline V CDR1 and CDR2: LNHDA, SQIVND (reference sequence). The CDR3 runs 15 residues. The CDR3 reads CASREREGLYNEQFF. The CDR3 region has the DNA TGTGCCAGTAGAGAGCGGGAGGGCCTATATAATGAGCAGTTCTTC. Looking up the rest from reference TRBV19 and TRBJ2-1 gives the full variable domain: DGGITQSPKYLFRKEGQNVTLSCEQNLNHDAMYWYRQDPGQGLRLIYYSQIVNDFQKGDIAEGYSVSREKKESFPLTVTSAQKNPTAFYLCASREREGLYNEQFFGPGTRLTVL.

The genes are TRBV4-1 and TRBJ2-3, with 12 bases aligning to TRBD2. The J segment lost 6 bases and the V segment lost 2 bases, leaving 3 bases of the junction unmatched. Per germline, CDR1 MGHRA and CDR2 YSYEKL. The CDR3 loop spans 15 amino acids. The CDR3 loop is CASSQTGTSGDTQYF. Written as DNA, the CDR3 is TGCGCCAGCAGCCAAACCGGGACTAGCGGGGATACGCAGTATTTT.

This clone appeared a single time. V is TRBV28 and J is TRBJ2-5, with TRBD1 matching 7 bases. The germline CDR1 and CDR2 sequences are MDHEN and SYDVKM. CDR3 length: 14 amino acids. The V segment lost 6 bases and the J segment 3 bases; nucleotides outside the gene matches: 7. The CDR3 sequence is CASSPAGTEETQYF. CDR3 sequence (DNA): TGTGCCAGCAGCCCGGCCGGGACAGAAGAGACCCAGTACTTC.

For the CDR3, the DNA is TGCGCCAGCAGCTCGACTAGCGGAGCCTACAATGAGCAGTTCTTC. The encoded protein is CASSSTSGAYNEQFF. The chain joins TRBV5-1 to TRBJ2-1; 9 nucleotides match TRBD2. This CDR3 contains 15 residues. Germline V lookup: CDR1 SGHRS, CDR2 YFSETQ. Losses at the gene ends were 3 bases for V and 2 bases for J; bases not matched to a gene: 3.

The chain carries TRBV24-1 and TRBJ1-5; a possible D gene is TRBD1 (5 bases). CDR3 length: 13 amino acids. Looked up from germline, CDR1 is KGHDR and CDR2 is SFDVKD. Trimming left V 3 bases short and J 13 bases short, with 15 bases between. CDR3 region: CATSDVQGGIQHF. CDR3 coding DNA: TGTGCCACCAGTGATGTCCAGGGCGGTATTCAGCATTTT.

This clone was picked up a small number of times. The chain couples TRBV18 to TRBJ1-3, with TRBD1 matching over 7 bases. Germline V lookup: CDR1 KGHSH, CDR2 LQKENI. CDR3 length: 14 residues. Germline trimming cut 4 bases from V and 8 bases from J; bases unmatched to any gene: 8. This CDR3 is CASSRDRVTDTIYF. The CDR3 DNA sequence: TGTGCCAGCTCACGCGACAGGGTAACAGACACCATATATTTT.

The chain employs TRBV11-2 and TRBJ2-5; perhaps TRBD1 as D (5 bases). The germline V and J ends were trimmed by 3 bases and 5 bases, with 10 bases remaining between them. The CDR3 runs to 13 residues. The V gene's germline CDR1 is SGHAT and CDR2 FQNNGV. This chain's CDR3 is CASSFLGAETQYF. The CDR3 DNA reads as TGTGCCAGCAGCTTCCTAGGGGCGGAGACCCAGTACTTC.

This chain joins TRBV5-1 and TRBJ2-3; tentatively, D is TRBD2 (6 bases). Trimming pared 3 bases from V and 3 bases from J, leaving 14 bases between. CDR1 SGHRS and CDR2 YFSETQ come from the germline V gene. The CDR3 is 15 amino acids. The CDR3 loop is CASSSEGLRTDTQYF. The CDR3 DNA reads TGCGCCAGCAGCTCGGAGGGCCTTCGGACAGATACGCAGTATTTT.

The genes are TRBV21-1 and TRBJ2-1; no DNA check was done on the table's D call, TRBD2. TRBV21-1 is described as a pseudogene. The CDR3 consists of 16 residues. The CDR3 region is CASSRIALRVYNEQFF. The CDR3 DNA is TGTGCCAGCAGCAGAATAGCGTTGCGGGTCTACAATGAGCAGTTCTTC.

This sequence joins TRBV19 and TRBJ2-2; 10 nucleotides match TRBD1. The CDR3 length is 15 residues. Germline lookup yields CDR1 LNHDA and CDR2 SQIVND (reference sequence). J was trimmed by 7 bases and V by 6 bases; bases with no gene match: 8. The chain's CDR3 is CASSIGTGVVGELFF. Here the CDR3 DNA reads TGTGCCAGTAGCATCGGGACAGGGGTGGTCGGGGAGCTGTTTTTT.

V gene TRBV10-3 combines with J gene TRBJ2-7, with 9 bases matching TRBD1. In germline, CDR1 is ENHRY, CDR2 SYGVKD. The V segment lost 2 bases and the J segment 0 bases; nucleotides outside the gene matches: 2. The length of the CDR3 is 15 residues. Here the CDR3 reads CAISEGQGNSYEQYV. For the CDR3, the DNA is TGTGCCATCAGTGAGGGACAGGGGAACTCCTACGAGCAGTACGTC.

In DNA, the CDR3 is TGTGCCAGCAAACAACAGGGCCCCAACACCTACAATGAGCAGTTCTTC. Its translation is CASKQQGPNTYNEQFF. The rearrangement joins TRBV28 to TRBJ2-1; TRBD1 is a possible D gene (6 bases). The CDR3 is made up of 16 amino acids. The ends were cut back, 7 bases at V and 2 bases at J, with 18 bases in the middle. Germline V gives CDR1 MDHEN, CDR2 SYDVKM. The whole variable domain, filled in from reference TRBV28 and TRBJ2-1, reads DVKVTQSSRYLVKRTGEKVFLECVQDMDHENMFWYRQDPGLGLRLIYFSYDVKMKEKGDIPEGYSVSREKKERFSLILESASTNQTSMYLCASKQQGPNTYNEQFFGPGTRLTVL.

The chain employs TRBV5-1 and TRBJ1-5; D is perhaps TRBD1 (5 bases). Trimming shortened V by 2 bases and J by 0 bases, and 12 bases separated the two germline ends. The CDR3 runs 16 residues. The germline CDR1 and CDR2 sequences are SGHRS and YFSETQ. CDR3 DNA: TGCGCCAGCAGCTTATGGGGCAGGGATAGCAATCAGCCCCAGCATTTT. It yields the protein CASSLWGRDSNQPQHF.

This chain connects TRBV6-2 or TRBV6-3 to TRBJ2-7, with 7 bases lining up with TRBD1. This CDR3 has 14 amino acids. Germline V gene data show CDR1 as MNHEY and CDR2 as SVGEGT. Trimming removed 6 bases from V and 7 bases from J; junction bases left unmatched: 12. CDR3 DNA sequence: TGTGCCAGCAGCATCCTGGACAGGACGGGGGAGCAGTACTTC. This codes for CASSILDRTGEQYF.

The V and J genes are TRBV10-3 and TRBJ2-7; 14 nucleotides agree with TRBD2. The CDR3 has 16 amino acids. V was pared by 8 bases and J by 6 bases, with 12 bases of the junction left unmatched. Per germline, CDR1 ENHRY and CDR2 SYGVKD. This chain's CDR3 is CAIHGTSGRVKGEQYF. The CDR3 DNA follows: TGTGCCATCCATGGGACTAGCGGGAGAGTGAAGGGCGAGCAGTACTTC.

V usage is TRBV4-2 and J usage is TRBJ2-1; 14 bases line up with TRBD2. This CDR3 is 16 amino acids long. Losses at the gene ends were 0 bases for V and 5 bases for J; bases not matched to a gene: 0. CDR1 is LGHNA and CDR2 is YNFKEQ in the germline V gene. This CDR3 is CASSQETSGRDNEQFF. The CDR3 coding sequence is TGTGCCAGCAGCCAAGAGACTAGCGGGAGGGACAATGAGCAGTTCTTC.

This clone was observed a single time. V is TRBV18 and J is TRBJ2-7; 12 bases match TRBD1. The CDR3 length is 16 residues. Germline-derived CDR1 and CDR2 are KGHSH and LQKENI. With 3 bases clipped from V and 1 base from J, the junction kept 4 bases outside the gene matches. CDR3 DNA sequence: TGTGCCAGCTCACCGGGACAGGGGGCATTTTCCTACGAGCAGTACGTC. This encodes CASSPGQGAFSYEQYV.

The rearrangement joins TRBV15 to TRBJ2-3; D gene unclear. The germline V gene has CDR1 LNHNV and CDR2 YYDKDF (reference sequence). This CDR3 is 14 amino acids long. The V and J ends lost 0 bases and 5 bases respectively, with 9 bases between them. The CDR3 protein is CATSRDRGGDTQYF. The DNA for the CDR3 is TGTGCCACCAGCAGAGATCGTGGCGGAGATACGCAGTATTTT.

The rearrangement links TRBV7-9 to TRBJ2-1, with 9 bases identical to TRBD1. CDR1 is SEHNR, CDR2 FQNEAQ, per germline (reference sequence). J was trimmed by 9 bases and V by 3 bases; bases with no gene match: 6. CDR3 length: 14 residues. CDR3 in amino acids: CASSFRDRVSEQFF. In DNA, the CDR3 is TGTGCCAGCAGCTTCCGGGACAGGGTGAGTGAGCAGTTCTTC.

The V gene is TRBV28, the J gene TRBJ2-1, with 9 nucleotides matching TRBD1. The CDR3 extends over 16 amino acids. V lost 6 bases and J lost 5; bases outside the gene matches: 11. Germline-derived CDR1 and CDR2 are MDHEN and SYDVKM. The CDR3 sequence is CASRAPQGAVDNEQFF. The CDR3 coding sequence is TGTGCCAGCAGGGCCCCACAGGGGGCGGTAGACAATGAGCAGTTCTTC. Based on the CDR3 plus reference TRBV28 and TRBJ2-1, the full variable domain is DVKVTQSSRYLVKRTGEKVFLECVQDMDHENMFWYRQDPGLGLRLIYFSYDVKMKEKGDIPEGYSVSREKKERFSLILESASTNQTSMYLCASRAPQGAVDNEQFFGPGTRLTVL.

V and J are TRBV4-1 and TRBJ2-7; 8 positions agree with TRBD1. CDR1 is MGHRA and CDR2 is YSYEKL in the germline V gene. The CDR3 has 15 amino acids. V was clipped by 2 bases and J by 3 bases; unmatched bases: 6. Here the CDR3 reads CASSQTGQGNYEQYF. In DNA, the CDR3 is TGCGCCAGCAGCCAAACCGGACAGGGAAACTACGAGCAGTACTTC.

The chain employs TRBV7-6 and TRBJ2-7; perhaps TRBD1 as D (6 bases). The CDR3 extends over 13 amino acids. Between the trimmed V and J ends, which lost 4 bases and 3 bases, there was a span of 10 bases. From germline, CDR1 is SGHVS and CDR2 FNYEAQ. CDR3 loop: CASSSFRGYEQYF. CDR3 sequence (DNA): TGTGCCAGCAGCTCTTTCAGGGGCTACGAGCAGTACTTC.